These 29 T cell receptor beta chains were all obtained from the same sample, sequenced in a study of blood T cell repertoires in COVID-19. The method was immunoSEQ multiplex PCR; TCRdb's version includes in-frame clones alone and lacks a portion of them. The data hold around 200,000 clones, with around 80% observed a single time. Input material: peripheral blood. All receptors derive from a woman older than 75 with acute or convalescent COVID-19.

The CDR3, as DNA: TGTGCCAGCACCTCTGAAACAGGGGGCTTGTCCGAGCAGTACTTC. It translates to CASTSETGGLSEQYF. The gene calls are TRBV18 and TRBJ2-7, with TRBD1 matching 9 bases. The CDR3 length is 15 residues. Trimming took 8 bases from V and 6 from J; bases not matched to a gene: 14. CDR1 is KGHSH, CDR2 LQKENI, per germline.

The J gene is TRBJ2-2, the V gene TRBV3-1 (or the pseudogene TRBV3-2); D gene unclear. The germline CDR1 and CDR2 sequences are LGHDT and YNNKEL (reference sequence). V lost 4 bases to trimming and J lost 0 bases, with 15 bases between them. This CDR3 region has 17 residues. The chain's CDR3 is CASSPSRVTPNTGELFF. The CDR3 DNA reads TGTGCCAGCAGCCCCTCCCGGGTCACCCCGAACACCGGGGAGCTGTTTTTT.

There are a few counts of this clone. The rearrangement links TRBV4-2 to TRBJ2-1; D is possibly TRBD1 (5 bases). CDR1 is LGHNA, CDR2 YNFKEQ, per germline. Between the trimmed V and J ends, which lost 1 base and 2 bases, there was a span of 9 bases. The CDR3 totals 15 residues. The CDR3 is CASSQGGSTYNEQFF. The CDR3 DNA is TGTGCCAGCAGCCAAGGGGGCTCCACCTACAATGAGCAGTTCTTC.

This chain uses TRBV4-3 with TRBJ1-2, with D maybe TRBD1 (6 bases). This CDR3 comprises 15 residues. V was shortened by 3 bases and J by 0 bases, with 11 bases between the two germline ends. Germline V gene sequence: CDR1 LGHNA, CDR2 YSLEER. CDR3 sequence (DNA): TGCGCCAGCAGCCATATGACAGGCCCTAACTATGGCTACACCTTC. Amino acid sequence: CASSHMTGPNYGYTF.

The genes are TRBV5-1 and TRBJ2-1, with D unclear. Between the trimmed V and J ends, which lost 4 bases and 0 bases, there was a span of 11 bases. This CDR3 comprises 15 residues. CDR1 SGHRS and CDR2 YFSETQ come from the germline V gene. The CDR3 loop is CASSAGWSSYNEQFF. The CDR3 DNA reads TGCGCCAGCAGCGCCGGATGGAGCTCCTACAATGAGCAGTTCTTC.

The rearrangement links TRBV18 to TRBJ2-5, with TRBD1 identical over 7 bases. V lost 3 bases, J lost 5 bases, and 12 bases stayed unmatched. The CDR3 has 16 amino acids. CDR1 is KGHSH and CDR2 is LQKENI in the germline V gene. Written as DNA, the CDR3 is TGTGCCAGCTCACCGAGGACAGGTCCTGTGGGGGAGACCCAGTACTTC. Protein: CASSPRTGPVGETQYF.

The rearrangement links TRBV7-9 to TRBJ1-1, with D possibly matching TRBD1 (6 bases). This CDR3 is built from 13 residues. Germline CDR1 is SEHNR and CDR2 is FQNEAQ (reference sequence). V lost 6 bases, J lost 8 bases, and 16 bases lay in between. The CDR3 DNA reads TGTGCCAGCAGTCGAAGAGGGGGGGAGGAAGCTTTCTTT. It specifies CASSRRGGEEAFF.

This clone was found a few times. The chain employs TRBV4-1 and TRBJ2-2; 15 bases align to TRBD2. V gave up 0 bases and J gave up 2 bases; unmatched junction bases: 7. Germline V CDR1 and CDR2: MGHRA, YSYEKL. This CDR3 spans 20 amino acids. DNA of the CDR3: TGCGCCAGCAGCCAAGATGATGGACTAGCGGGAGGGCCTAACACCGGGGAGCTGTTTTTT. Its protein product is CASSQDDGLAGGPNTGELFF.

The count of this clone is one. This chain connects TRBV6-5 to TRBJ1-3; D is uncertain. The CDR3 runs to 12 residues. Germline V gene data show CDR1 as MNHEY and CDR2 as SVGAGI. The V gene lost 4 bases and the J gene lost 7 bases, with 8 bases spanning the gap. For the CDR3, the DNA is TGTGCCAGCAGTTCCGTAGAGAACACCATATATTTT. Translated: CASSSVENTIYF.

This clone has only a few counts. This chain connects TRBV18 to TRBJ2-2; D possibly corresponds to TRBD2 (6 bases). This CDR3 comprises 16 residues. The germline V gene has CDR1 KGHSH and CDR2 LQKENI. V was trimmed by 5 bases and J by 4 bases, leaving 17 bases between them. The CDR3 nucleotides are TGTGCCAGCTCAGAGCGGGCAGACGGGACCACCGGGGAGCTGTTTTTT. Protein product: CASSERADGTTGELFF. The entire variable domain, with the rest obtained from reference TRBV18 and TRBJ2-2, is as follows: NAGVMQNPRHLVRRRGQEARLRCSPMKGHSHVYWYRQLPEEGLKFMVYLQKENIIDESGMPKERFSAEFPKEGPSILRIQQVVRGDSAAYFCASSERADGTTGELFFGEGSRLTVL.

The chain uses TRBV28 and TRBJ1-3, with 7 positions matching TRBD1. The V segment lost 4 bases and the J segment 4 bases; nucleotides outside the gene matches: 4. The CDR3 runs 14 residues. The V gene's germline CDR1 is MDHEN and CDR2 SYDVKM. CDR3: CASSSGQAGNTIYF. The CDR3 DNA follows: TGTGCCAGCAGTTCCGGACAGGCAGGAAACACCATATATTTT.

This clone came up once. The CDR3 DNA follows: TGTGCCAGTAGTATTAGGGGGCGATTCGATGAGCAGTTCTTC. Translating it yields CASSIRGRFDEQFF. The chain employs TRBV19 and TRBJ2-1, with 7 bases matching TRBD1. Germline values: CDR1 LNHDA, CDR2 SQIVND (reference sequence). The CDR3 contains 14 residues. Losses at the gene ends were 3 bases for V and 8 bases for J; bases not matched to a gene: 7.

This clone was seen a handful of times. This chain links TRBV5-1 with TRBJ2-1, with 7 bases lining up with TRBD1. The germline CDR1 and CDR2 sequences are SGHRS and YFSETQ. With V trimmed by 0 bases and J by 3 bases, 6 bases remained unmatched. This CDR3 is built from 16 residues. DNA for the CDR3: TGCGCCAGCAGCTTGGAAGGACAGGAGTTCTACAATGAGCAGTTCTTC. It yields the protein CASSLEGQEFYNEQFF.

This clone has a handful of counts. The rearrangement uses TRBV16 and TRBJ2-7, with D perhaps matching TRBD2 (5 bases). V was clipped by 2 bases and J by 3 bases, with 11 bases between them. CDR1 KGHSY and CDR2 FQNENV come from the germline V gene. CDR3 size: 14 residues. In DNA form, the CDR3 reads TGTGCCAGCAGCCAACGGACTCGACTCTACGAGCAGTACTTC. It yields the protein CASSQRTRLYEQYF.

V gene TRBV3-1 (or the pseudogene TRBV3-2) combines with J gene TRBJ1-1, with D hard to call. Trimming shortened V by 0 bases and J by 0 bases, and 14 bases separated the two germline ends. Germline assignment: CDR1 LGHDT and CDR2 YNNKEL (reference sequence). The length of the CDR3 is 17 residues. CDR3 DNA: TGTGCCAGCAGCCAAGACGTCAGGATTAACATGAACACTGAAGCTTTCTTT. As protein: CASSQDVRINMNTEAFF.

V and J are TRBV11-3 and TRBJ1-5; D remains ambiguous. The germline V gene encodes CDR1 SGHNT and CDR2 YENEEA. Trimming cost V 0 bases and J 9 bases, with 9 bases left between them. The CDR3 contains 13 residues. The CDR3: CASSLDGLMPQHF. CDR3 in DNA: TGTGCCAGCAGCTTAGATGGGCTTATGCCCCAGCATTTT.

In its sample, this clone was seen a few times. Different DNA sequences within this sample yield the same CDR3. The genes are TRBV10-3 and TRBJ1-1; possibly TRBD1 for D (6 bases). Trimming took off 0 bases at V and 1 base at J, with 6 bases between the two ends. The CDR3 is 14 amino acids. The germline CDR1 and CDR2 sequences are ENHRY and SYGVKD. This chain's CDR3 is CAISESGGNTEAFF. DNA for the CDR3: TGTGCCATCAGTGAGTCAGGGGGGAACACTGAAGCTTTCTTT.

This rearrangement joins TRBV7-2 to TRBJ2-2, with D possibly matching TRBD1 (7 bases). Germline V gene data show CDR1 as SGHTA and CDR2 as FQGNSA. The CDR3 has 15 amino acids. V dropped 3 bases and J dropped 5 bases, with 13 bases sitting between them. CDR3 sequence: CASSFDRAGTGELFF. The CDR3 DNA reads as TGTGCCAGCAGCTTCGACAGGGCGGGGACCGGGGAGCTGTTTTTT.

This clone was seen more than once but under ten times. CDR3 loop: CASSQPVTGELFF. The CDR3 nucleotides are TGCGCCAGCAGCCAACCCGTAACCGGGGAGCTGTTTTTT. The J gene is TRBJ2-2, the V gene TRBV4-1, with D uncertain. V was pared by 2 bases and J by 5 bases, with 6 bases between. Germline V gene lookup returns CDR1 MGHRA and CDR2 YSYEKL. The CDR3 is 13 residues long.

The chain links TRBV10-2 to TRBJ2-5; possibly TRBD2 for D (6 bases). Germline lookup yields CDR1 WSHSY and CDR2 SAAADI. The V end lost 4 bases, the J end lost 5 bases, and 14 bases lay between the germline ends. The CDR3 is 14 residues long. This CDR3 is CASSGPILAETQYF. The CDR3 DNA sequence: TGCGCCAGCAGTGGGCCCATCCTAGCGGAGACCCAGTACTTC.

This chain joins TRBV29-1 and TRBJ2-3, with TRBD2 matching over 10 bases. The trim removed 7 bases at V and 0 bases at J, leaving 7 bases unmatched. Germline V gene sequence: CDR1 SQVTM, CDR2 ANQGSEA. The CDR3 sequence is 15 residues long. The CDR3 DNA is TGCAGCGCAAACTTAGCGGGGGGAAGCACAGATACGCAGTATTTT. It specifies CSANLAGGSTDTQYF.

The chain couples TRBV19 to TRBJ1-5, with D maybe TRBD1 (5 bases). Trimming left V 3 bases short and J 7 bases short, with 10 bases between. Germline values: CDR1 LNHDA, CDR2 SQIVND (reference sequence). This CDR3 has 13 amino acids. The CDR3 is CASSMEGRQPQHF. The CDR3 DNA sequence: TGTGCCAGTAGTATGGAGGGACGCCAGCCCCAGCATTTT.

This clone was observed a single time. The CDR3 DNA follows: TGTGCCAGTAGTATAGATGGGTTCGGGGAAACTGAAGCTTTCTTT. Translation gives CASSIDGFGETEAFF. This chain links TRBV19 with TRBJ1-1; D remains unclear. The V gene's germline CDR1 is LNHDA and CDR2 SQIVND (reference sequence). The CDR3 is 15 amino acids. V was cut by 0 bases and J by 5 bases, with 13 bases left in between. Full variable domain (remainder filled in from reference TRBV19 and TRBJ1-1): DGGITQSPKYLFRKEGQNVTLSCEQNLNHDAMYWYRQDPGQGLRLIYYSQIVNDFQKGDIAEGYSVSREKKESFPLTVTSAQKNPTAFYLCASSIDGFGETEAFFGQGTRLTVV.

The chain carries TRBV10-3 and TRBJ1-2, with a tentative D call TRBD1 (6 bases). The CDR3 is 16 amino acids. Per germline, CDR1 ENHRY and CDR2 SYGVKD. Trimming cost V 4 bases and J 1 base, with 16 bases left between them. The CDR3, as DNA: TGTGCCATCAGTGGTACAGGGAACAGGAATAACTATGGCTACACCTTC. This codes for CAISGTGNRNNYGYTF.

There are a few counts of this clone. CDR3 bases: TGTGCCAGCAGTGACGGACAGCAAGAGACCCAGTACTTC. It specifies CASSDGQQETQYF. The chain is built from TRBV2 and TRBJ2-5, with D perhaps TRBD1 (6 bases). The CDR3 has 13 residues. V lost 3 bases and J 2 bases, leaving 7 bases between the germline ends. The germline V gene encodes CDR1 SNHLY and CDR2 FYNNEI.

V and J are TRBV6-5 and TRBJ2-7, with D tentatively TRBD2 (6 bases). Germline values: CDR1 MNHEY, CDR2 SVGAGI. V was clipped by 5 bases and J by 4 bases, with 18 bases between them. The CDR3 loop spans 15 amino acids. The CDR3 reads CASSIERAPFYEQYF. The CDR3 DNA sequence: TGTGCCAGCAGTATTGAGCGGGCTCCATTTTACGAGCAGTACTTC.

The count of this clone is one. V gene TRBV6-7 combines with J gene TRBJ1-4; 9 positions match TRBD1. TRBV6-7 is treated as an ORF (open reading frame) with a function not yet certain. With 2 bases clipped from V and 6 bases from J, the junction kept 1 base outside the gene matches. The CDR3 runs 14 residues. The CDR3 loop reads CASSYDRGDEKLFF. The CDR3 DNA sequence: TGTGCCAGCAGTTACGACAGGGGGGATGAAAAACTGTTTTTT.

The chain links TRBV7-9 to TRBJ2-2, with TRBD1 matching 7 bases. After removal of 6 bases from V and 1 base from J, the junction contained 5 bases not matched to a gene. Germline V gene sequence: CDR1 SEHNR, CDR2 FQNEAQ (reference sequence). The CDR3 loop spans 15 amino acids. The CDR3 reads CASSDNRGNTGELFF. Written as DNA, the CDR3 is TGTGCCAGCAGTGATAACAGGGGGAACACCGGGGAGCTGTTTTTT.

This clone occurred a few times. The chain carries TRBV6-5 and TRBJ1-6; D is undetermined. From germline, CDR1 is MNHEY and CDR2 SVGAGI. The CDR3 covers 14 residues. The V end was cut by 7 bases, the J end by 5 bases, with 12 bases between. Written as DNA, the CDR3 is TGTGCCAGCACCCGAAGTACGGATAATTCACCCCTCCACTTT. Encoded protein: CASTRSTDNSPLHF.